Sequencing of this TCR beta chain was carried out in a study of cytomegalovirus exposure and HLA in healthy donors. Findings of the study overall: TCR clusters originating in the first cohort tended to co-occur in the 100 to 150 validation repertoires, according to a later analysis.

The donors were part of the validation cohort of roughly 110 subjects. That cohort was separate from the first cohort, which comprised 666 subjects. Clones were sequenced by immunoSEQ multiplex PCR, and TCRdb holds only the in-frame ones, with some missing. Among fewer than 250,000 clones listed, around 87% were seen once. Of note for this clone: Antigen unknown.

What was sequenced was PBMCs. The receptor comes from a woman aged 18-29 years in good health and CMV-seropositive.

The CDR3 is CASSPTGSYEQYF. The DNA of the CDR3 is TGTGCCAGCAGTCCAACAGGTTCCTACGAGCAGTACTTC. The V call is TRBV28, the J call TRBJ2-7, with D possibly matching TRBD1 (5 bases). V lost 5 bases and J lost 1, with 9 bases in between. Germline values: CDR1 MDHEN, CDR2 SYDVKM. The CDR3 extends over 13 amino acids.